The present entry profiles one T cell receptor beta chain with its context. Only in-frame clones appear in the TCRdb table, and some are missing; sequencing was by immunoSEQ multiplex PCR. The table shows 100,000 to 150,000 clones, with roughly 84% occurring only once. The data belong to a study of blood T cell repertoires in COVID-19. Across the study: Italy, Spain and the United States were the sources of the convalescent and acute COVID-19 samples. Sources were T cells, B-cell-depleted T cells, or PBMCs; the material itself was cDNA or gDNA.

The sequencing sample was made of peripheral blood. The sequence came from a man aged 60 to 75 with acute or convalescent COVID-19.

CDR3 nucleotides: TGTGCCAGCTCACCACCGGGACAGGGATTTTACGAGCAGTACTTC. Amino acid sequence: CASSPPGQGFYEQYF. This sequence joins TRBV18 and TRBJ2-7; 9 positions match TRBD1. V was pared by 0 bases and J by 4 bases, with 4 bases of the junction left unmatched. Germline assignment: CDR1 KGHSH and CDR2 LQKENI. The CDR3 loop spans 15 amino acids.